A few counts support the clone carrying this T cell receptor beta chain. The entry originates in a study of blood T cell repertoires in COVID-19. Study background: COVID-19 samples, acute and convalescent, were from the United States, Italy and Spain.

The CDR3 is 12 residues long. Germline V gene lookup returns CDR1 MNHEY and CDR2 SVGEGT. V gave up 6 bases and J gave up 5 bases, with 10 bases separating them. TCRdb's table, derived via immunoSEQ multiplex PCR, lists solely in-frame clones and lacks some. This sample has 75,000 to 100,000 clones, with more than 70% found just once. The sequencing input was peripheral blood. This clonotype was obtained from a human donor with acute or convalescent COVID-19. The donor label of this sample is uncertain. The genes are TRBV6-2 or TRBV6-3 and TRBJ2-5; no reliable D call. The CDR3 DNA sequence: TGTGCCAGCAGCCGGCTTCCGGAGACCCAGTACTTC. Translated: CASSRLPETQYF.